In this sample, the clone carrying this T cell receptor beta chain turned up once. Sequencing was performed with immunoSEQ multiplex PCR; in TCRdb, only in-frame clones are kept and a portion is missing. The data show some 2,300 clones, approximately 83% seen once. This sample is drawn from a study of T cells in tumors and immune-related adverse events. Trimming stripped 0 bases from V and 10 bases from J, with 10 bases between. Germline CDR1 reads SGHDN; CDR2 reads FVKESK. The CDR3 loop spans 13 amino acids. The TCR originated in a female donor with metastatic renal cell carcinoma. V and J are TRBV14 and TRBJ2-1; D is uncertain. Source: tumor tissue, taken from a patient treated with anti-PD-1 therapy. In DNA, the CDR3 is TGTGCCAGCAGCCAAGATCTGGGTAGCGAGCAGTTCTTC. It codes for CASSQDLGSEQFF.